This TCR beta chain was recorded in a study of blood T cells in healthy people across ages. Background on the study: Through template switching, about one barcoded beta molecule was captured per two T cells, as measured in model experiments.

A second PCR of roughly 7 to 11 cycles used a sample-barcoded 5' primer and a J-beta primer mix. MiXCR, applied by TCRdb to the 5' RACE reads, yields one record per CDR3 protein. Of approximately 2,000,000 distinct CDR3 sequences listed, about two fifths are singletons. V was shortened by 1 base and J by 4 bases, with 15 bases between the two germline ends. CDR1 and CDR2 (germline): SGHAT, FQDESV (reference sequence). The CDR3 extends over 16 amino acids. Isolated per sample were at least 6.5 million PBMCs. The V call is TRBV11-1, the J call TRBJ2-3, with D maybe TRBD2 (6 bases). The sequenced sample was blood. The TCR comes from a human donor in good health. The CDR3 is CASSLESGGIPDTQYF. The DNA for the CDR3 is TGTGCCAGCAGCTTAGAGTCCGGGGGAATCCCAGATACGCAGTATTTT.